The sequence of this TCR beta chain was determined in a study of blood T cell repertoires in COVID-19. Sequencing used immunoSEQ multiplex PCR; TCRdb keeps in-frame clones, though not all of them. The sample holds about 110,000 clones, around 68% seen once. Per germline, CDR1 LNHDA and CDR2 SQIVND (reference sequence). V lost 7 bases and J lost 1, with 14 bases in between. The CDR3 is 15 amino acids. The chain has TRBV19 and TRBJ1-5; D is unclear. The sequencing input was peripheral blood. The TCR originated in a woman aged 60-75 years with acute or convalescent COVID-19. The DNA for the CDR3 is TGTGCCAGTAAGTTCGGTTCCTTAAGCAATCAGCCCCAGCATTTT. It is translated as CASKFGSLSNQPQHF.